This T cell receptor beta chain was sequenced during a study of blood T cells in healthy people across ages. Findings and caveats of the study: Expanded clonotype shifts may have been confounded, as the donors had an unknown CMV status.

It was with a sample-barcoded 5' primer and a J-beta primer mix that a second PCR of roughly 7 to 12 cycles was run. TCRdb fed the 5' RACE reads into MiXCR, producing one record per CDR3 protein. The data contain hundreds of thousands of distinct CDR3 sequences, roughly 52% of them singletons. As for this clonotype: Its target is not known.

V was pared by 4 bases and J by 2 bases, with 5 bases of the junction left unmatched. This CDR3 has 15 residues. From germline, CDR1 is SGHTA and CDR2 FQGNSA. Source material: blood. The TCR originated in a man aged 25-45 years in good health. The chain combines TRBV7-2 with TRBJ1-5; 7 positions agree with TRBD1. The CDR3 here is CASSWTGTGNQPQHF. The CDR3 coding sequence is TGTGCCAGCAGCTGGACCGGGACAGGCAATCAGCCCCAGCATTTT.